This TCR beta chain originates from a study of T cells in Graves' hyperthyroidism and ophthalmopathy. RNA transcripts provided the source from which TCR beta CDR3 regions were amplified. First-round RT-PCR targeting the TCR CDR3 was performed with the HTBI primer set. TCRdb re-derived calls from the multiplex PCR reads in MiXCR, one entry per CDR3 protein. Of roughly 400,000 distinct CDR3 sequences in the sample, 15% to 18% were seen once. This CDR3 is 15 amino acids long. Germline V CDR1 and CDR2: DFQATT, SNEGSKA (reference sequence). V lost 0 bases and J lost 5, with 16 bases in between. This clonotype was sampled from a woman between 18 and 30 years old with Graves' hyperthyroidism that later progressed to Graves' ophthalmopathy. Sequencing used blood. The chain carries TRBV20-1 and TRBJ1-1, with a possible D match to TRBD1 (6 bases). CDR3 bases: TGCAGTGCTAGAGATAGGGTCAGGGGAACGACTGAAGCTTTCTTT. It translates to CSARDRVRGTTEAFF.